Following are 24 T cell receptor beta chains from one sample sequenced in a study of cytomegalovirus exposure and HLA in healthy donors (dated 2017 in TCRdb). The library was prepared using the immunoSEQ multiplex PCR assay. For the multiplex PCR, a mixture combining 60 forward primers for TCR Vbeta segments and 13 reverse primers for TCR Jbeta segments was used. TCRdb mirrors the immuneACCESS table, restricted to in-frame sequences. Some clones are absent from its copies; in checked studies, under half trace to an unresolved V gene, and the reason for the others is unknown. The sample table includes about 130,000 clones. The ten largest clones capture under 2% of the sample. The sample comprised PBMCs. These receptors were taken from a woman aged 40 to 49 in good health and CMV-seropositive.

The genes are TRBV12-2 and TRBJ1-5. TRBV12-2 is flagged as a pseudogene. The length of the CDR3 is 14 residues. The CDR3 spells CASRSGGSHQPQHF. The CDR3 DNA is TGTGCAAGTCGCTCGGGGGGGTCGCATCAGCCCCAGCATTTT.

V gene TRBV19 combines with J gene TRBJ1-2; the D gene is possibly TRBD1 (6 bases). The germline V gene has CDR1 LNHDA and CDR2 SQIVND (reference sequence). Trimming removed 11 bases at V and 5 bases at J, with 21 bases between. This CDR3 has 14 amino acids. The chain's CDR3 is CAVHSGTTAYGYTF. For the CDR3, the DNA is TGTGCCGTCCACTCCGGGACAACCGCTTATGGCTACACCTTC.

V gene TRBV28 combines with J gene TRBJ1-1, with D unresolved. Trimming removed 4 bases at V and 4 bases at J, with 22 bases between. Germline loops: CDR1 MDHEN, CDR2 SYDVKM. This CDR3 has 17 amino acids. As DNA, the CDR3 is TGTGCCAGCAGTTGGCGCCCGGAAGCGATACTTGGCACTGAAGCTTTCTTT. This encodes CASSWRPEAILGTEAFF.

The chain couples TRBV10-3 to TRBJ2-1; D is unresolved. V lost 10 bases and J 8 bases, leaving 12 bases between the germline ends. The CDR3 loop spans 11 amino acids. Germline lookup yields CDR1 ENHRY and CDR2 SYGVKD. In DNA form, the CDR3 reads TGTGCCACCCTTTCCAGCGATGAGCAGTTCTTC. It codes for CATLSSDEQFF.

The rearrangement joins TRBV29-1 to TRBJ2-7; 9 bases are shared with TRBD2. Germline V gene lookup returns CDR1 SQVTM and CDR2 ANQGSEA. The CDR3 totals 13 residues. J lost 5 bases, V lost 4 bases, and 6 bases had no gene match. In DNA, the CDR3 is TGCAGCGTTGGTAGCGGGAGTGGAAACGAGCAGTACTTC. The encoded protein is CSVGSGSGNEQYF.

This chain connects TRBV18 to TRBJ2-1, with D possibly matching TRBD1 (6 bases). Trimming removed 0 bases from V and 14 bases from J, with 17 bases in between. The germline V gene encodes CDR1 KGHSH and CDR2 LQKENI. The length of the CDR3 is 14 residues. The chain's CDR3 is CASSPPKRQARKFF. CDR3 DNA: TGTGCCAGCTCACCACCGAAAAGACAGGCTCGGAAGTTCTTC.

The CDR3 loop is CASLLPGTDHNEQFF. In nucleotides, the CDR3 is TGTGCCAGCTTACTCCCCGGGACAGACCACAATGAGCAGTTCTTC. The chain links TRBV5-4 to TRBJ2-1; 7 bases agree with TRBD1. The V segment lost 7 bases and the J segment 5 bases; nucleotides outside the gene matches: 12. CDR1 and CDR2 from the germline V gene are SGHNT and YYREEE (reference sequence). The CDR3 consists of 15 residues.

The CDR3 DNA is TGTGCCAGCAGCCAAGAGCGGTCCCTGAATGAGCAGTTCTTC. Its protein product is CASSQERSLNEQFF. The V call is TRBV4-2, the J call TRBJ2-1; D is undetermined. This CDR3 has 14 amino acids. Germline-derived CDR1 and CDR2 are LGHNA and YNFKEQ. Trimming removed 0 bases from V and 7 bases from J, with 10 bases in between.

CDR3 sequence: CASSPPGLAGASYEQYF. DNA for the CDR3: TGTGCCAGCAGTCCCCCCGGTCTAGCGGGAGCATCCTACGAGCAGTACTTC. The chain is built from TRBV28 and TRBJ2-7, with 10 bases matching TRBD2. The CDR3 is 17 residues long. Unmatched junction bases numbered 11, after V lost 5 bases and J lost 1 base. Germline values: CDR1 MDHEN, CDR2 SYDVKM.

The gene calls are TRBV7-8 and TRBJ2-6, with D perhaps TRBD2 (5 bases). With 7 bases removed from V and 2 bases from J, the gap between germline ends came to 18 bases. Germline CDR1 and CDR2: SGHVS and FQNEAQ. The CDR3 length is 17 residues. As DNA, the CDR3 is TGTGCCAGCACCCAGCGGTCCTACCGGACTGGGGCCAACGTCCTGACTTTC. Translation: CASTQRSYRTGANVLTF.

J is TRBJ1-1 and V is TRBV30; D uncertain. CDR3 size: 13 residues. V was clipped by 1 base and J by 0 bases, with 6 bases between them. Germline CDR1 GTSNPN, CDR2 SVGIG (reference sequence). The CDR3 sequence is CAWSAAMNTEAFF. The CDR3 region has the DNA TGTGCCTGGAGTGCAGCGATGAACACTGAAGCTTTCTTT. Full variable domain (remainder filled in from reference TRBV30 and TRBJ1-1): SQTIHQWPATLVQPVGSPLSLECTVEGTSNPNLYWYRQAAGRGLQLLFYSVGIGQISSEVPQNLSASRPQDRQFILSSKKLLLSDSGFYLCAWSAAMNTEAFFGQGTRLTVV.

The rearrangement links TRBV15 to TRBJ2-1; 8 bases are a match to TRBD1. The CDR3 is 13 residues long. Per the germline V gene, CDR1 is LNHNV and CDR2 is YYDKDF (reference sequence). With V trimmed by 4 bases and J by 9 bases, 5 bases remained unmatched. The CDR3 region is CATSTRQGIEQFF. In DNA form, the CDR3 reads TGTGCCACCAGCACCCGACAGGGGATTGAGCAGTTCTTC. The full variable domain, with the rest looked up from reference TRBV15 and TRBJ2-1, is DAMVIQNPRYQVTQFGKPVTLSCSQTLNHNVMYWYQQKSSQAPKLLFHYYDKDFNNEADTPDNFQSRRPNTSFCFLDIRSPGLGDTAMYLCATSTRQGIEQFFGPGTRLTVL.

The chain uses TRBV2 and TRBJ2-5; D may be TRBD1 (6 bases). The closer fit of TRBJ2-7 to the DNA end suggests the J call may be wrong. Germline CDR1 and CDR2: SNHLY and FYNNEI. This CDR3 has 13 amino acids. The CDR3 is CATSRDKTYEQYF. DNA of the CDR3: TGTGCCACCTCCCGGGACAAGACCTACGAGCAGTACTTC.

This rearrangement joins TRBV7-8 to TRBJ2-1; the match to TRBD1 covers 8 bases. Germline-derived CDR1 and CDR2 are SGHVS and FQNEAQ. V was clipped by 4 bases and J by 6 bases; unmatched bases: 11. This CDR3 region has 16 residues. CDR3 sequence (DNA): TGTGCCAGCAGCTACGGGACAGGTCGGAGCACCAATGAGCAGTTCTTC. Its protein is CASSYGTGRSTNEQFF.

The CDR3 loop is CASSMGGYEQYF. The CDR3 DNA follows: TGTGCCAGTAGTATGGGGGGCTACGAGCAGTACTTC. The chain has TRBV19 and TRBJ2-7, with a weak D call TRBD2 (6 bases). Germline loops: CDR1 LNHDA, CDR2 SQIVND (reference sequence). The CDR3 has 12 amino acids. With 3 bases removed from V and 3 bases from J, the gap between germline ends came to 6 bases.

This chain uses TRBV7-8 with TRBJ1-1; D gene ambiguous. The CDR3 covers 16 residues. V was pared by 1 base and J by 1 base, with 13 bases between. From germline, CDR1 is SGHVS and CDR2 FQNEAQ. The DNA for the CDR3 is TGTGCCAGCAGCTTAGGGCTGCTCCGAGGGAACACTGAAGCTTTCTTT. It codes for CASSLGLLRGNTEAFF.

The chain employs TRBV5-4 and TRBJ2-1; 8 bases agree with TRBD2. The germline CDR1 and CDR2 sequences are SGHNT and YYREEE (reference sequence). Trimming at V came to 2 bases and at J to 6 bases, leaving 4 bases not matched to a gene. The CDR3 sequence is 14 residues long. Here the CDR3 DNA reads TGTGCCAGCAGCTTTCAACTAGCGGCCAATGAGCAGTTCTTC. It yields the protein CASSFQLAANEQFF.

V and J are TRBV9 and TRBJ1-5; 8 bases fit TRBD1. The CDR3 length is 15 residues. Trimming took 0 bases from V and 6 from J; bases not matched to a gene: 5. Germline CDR1 is SGDLS and CDR2 is YYNGEE. CDR3 loop: CASSVGTGLGQPQHF. CDR3 DNA: TGTGCCAGCAGCGTAGGGACAGGGCTAGGTCAGCCCCAGCATTTT. Full variable domain (outside the CDR3, taken from reference TRBV9 and TRBJ1-5): DSGVTQTPKHLITATGQRVTLRCSPRSGDLSVYWYQQSLDQGLQFLIQYYNGEERAKGNILERFSAQQFPDLHSELNLSSLELGDSALYFCASSVGTGLGQPQHFGDGTRLSIL.

This sequence joins TRBV5-6 and TRBJ2-5; tentatively, D is TRBD1 (6 bases). The better agreement between TRBJ2-7 and the DNA end casts doubt on the J call. Germline CDR1 and CDR2: SGHDT and YYEEEE. This CDR3 has 14 residues. CDR3 sequence (DNA): TGTGCCAGCAGCTCCGGGACAAGACCCTACGAGCAGTACTTC. Translated, it gives CASSSGTRPYEQYF.

V gene TRBV30 combines with J gene TRBJ2-5; maybe TRBD1 (5 bases). Germline CDR1 GTSNPN, CDR2 SVGIG (reference sequence). The V end lost 0 bases, the J end lost 7 bases, and 6 bases lay between the germline ends. The CDR3 is 11 amino acids. CDR3: CAWSVGVTQYF. The CDR3 DNA reads as TGTGCCTGGAGTGTAGGGGTGACCCAGTACTTC.

This chain links TRBV7-3 with TRBJ2-1; 14 bases match TRBD2. This CDR3 contains 18 residues. Trimming removed 4 bases from V and 0 bases from J; junction bases left unmatched: 5. Looked up from germline, CDR1 is SGHTA and CDR2 is FQGTGA. Here the CDR3 DNA reads TGTGCCAGCAGCTCGAAAGGGACTAGCGGGAGCTCCTACAATGAGCAGTTCTTC. It codes for CASSSKGTSGSSYNEQFF.

The chain uses TRBV27 and TRBJ1-1; possibly TRBD1 for D (5 bases). Germline V gives CDR1 MNHEY, CDR2 SMNVEV (reference sequence). V was cut by 5 bases and J by 1 base, with 11 bases left in between. CDR3 length: 14 amino acids. The CDR3 DNA reads as TGTGCCAGCAGTGAGGGACTGGGGAACACTGAAGCTTTCTTT. This sequence encodes CASSEGLGNTEAFF.

This rearrangement joins TRBV6-5 to TRBJ2-5; tentatively, D is TRBD1 (5 bases). The J call may be wrong; the DNA end is better matched by TRBJ2-7. Per the germline V gene, CDR1 is MNHEY and CDR2 is SVGAGI. There are 14 residues in the CDR3. CDR3 nucleotide sequence: TGTGCCAGCACCGTGGGCACAGGTTGGTACGAGCAGTACTTC. Amino acid sequence: CASTVGTGWYEQYF.

V and J are TRBV5-1 and TRBJ2-1; no clear D. CDR3 length: 14 residues. V lost 5 bases, J lost 8 bases, and 17 bases lay in between. In germline, CDR1 is SGHRS, CDR2 YFSETQ. This CDR3 is CASRVIDQAHEQFF. DNA for the CDR3: TGCGCCAGCAGGGTAATAGACCAGGCCCATGAGCAGTTCTTC.